The clone carrying this T cell receptor beta chain has a handful of counts. Antigen: not known. The germline CDR1 and CDR2 sequences are SGHRS and YFSETQ. Unmatched junction bases numbered 4, after V lost 5 bases and J lost 1 base. This CDR3 has 14 amino acids. As every portion of the isolated RNA was reverse transcribed, the sequencing read expressed TCRB transcripts. Clones were read by immunoSEQ multiplex PCR, and TCRdb kept only the in-frame ones, dropping some. The sample has fewer than 650,000 clones, 15% to 17% seen once. This sample is part of a study of beta chain features in type 1 diabetes. The study's findings and limits: Naive, central memory and Treg TCRB repertoires appeared more alike in patients than in healthy donors. In all four CD4+ subsets, TCRB CDR3 length was significantly, moderately reduced in type 1 diabetes.

Source material: naive CD4+ T cells from blood. This TCR was recovered from a man between 18 and 35 years old in good health. The rearrangement links TRBV5-1 to TRBJ2-5; 8 nucleotides match TRBD1. DNA of the CDR3: TGCGCCAGCAGTGTCCAGGGGGCCCAAGAGACCCAGTACTTC. It specifies CASSVQGAQETQYF.